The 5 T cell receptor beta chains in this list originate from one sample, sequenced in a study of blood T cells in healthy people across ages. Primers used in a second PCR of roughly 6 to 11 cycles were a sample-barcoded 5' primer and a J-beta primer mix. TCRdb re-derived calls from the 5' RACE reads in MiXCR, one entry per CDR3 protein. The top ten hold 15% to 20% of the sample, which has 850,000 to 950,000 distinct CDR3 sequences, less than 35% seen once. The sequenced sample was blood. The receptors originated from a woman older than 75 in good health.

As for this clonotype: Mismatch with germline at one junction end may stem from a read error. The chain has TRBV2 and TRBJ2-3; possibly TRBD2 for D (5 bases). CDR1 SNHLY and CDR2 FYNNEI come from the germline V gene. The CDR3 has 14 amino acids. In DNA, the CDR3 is TGTGCCAGCAGTGAACGGGGTTACACAGATGCGCAGTATTTT. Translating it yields CASSERGYTDAQYF.

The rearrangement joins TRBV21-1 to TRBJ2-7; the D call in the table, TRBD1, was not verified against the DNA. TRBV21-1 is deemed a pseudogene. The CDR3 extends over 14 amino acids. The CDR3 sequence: CASSSRDIKNEQYF. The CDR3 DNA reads TGTGCCAGCAGCTCCCGGGACATTAAAAACGAGCAGTACTTC.

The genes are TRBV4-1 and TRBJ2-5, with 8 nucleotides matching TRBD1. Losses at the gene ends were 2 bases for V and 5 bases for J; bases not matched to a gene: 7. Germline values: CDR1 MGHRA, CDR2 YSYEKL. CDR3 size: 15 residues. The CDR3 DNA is TGCGCCAGCAGCCAATCACTGGGACAGGTGGAGACCCAGTACTTC. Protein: CASSQSLGQVETQYF.

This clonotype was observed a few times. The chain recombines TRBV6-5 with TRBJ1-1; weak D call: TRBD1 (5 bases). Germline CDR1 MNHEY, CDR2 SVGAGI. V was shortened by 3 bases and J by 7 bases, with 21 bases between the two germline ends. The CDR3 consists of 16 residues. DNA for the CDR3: TGTGCCAGCAGTTATTCTTACTCTGACAGCCTACTTGAAGCTTTCTTT. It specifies CASSYSYSDSLLEAFF.

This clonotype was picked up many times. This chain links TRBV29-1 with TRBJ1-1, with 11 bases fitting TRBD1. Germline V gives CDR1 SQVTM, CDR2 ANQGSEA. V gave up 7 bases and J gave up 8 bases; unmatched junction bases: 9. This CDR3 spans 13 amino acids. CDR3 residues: CSAVGQGAFEAFF. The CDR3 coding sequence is TGCAGCGCAGTTGGACAGGGGGCATTCGAAGCTTTCTTT.